This is a list of T cell receptor beta chains from one sample in a study of spatial heterogeneity in lung cancer. TCRdb called the 5' RACE reads again in MiXCR, with one record for every CDR3 protein. Here the sample spans roughly 38,000 distinct CDR3 sequences, about 11% being singletons. The source material was PBMCs, sampled at follow-up. The source of these receptors is a female donor with early-stage non-small cell lung cancer. CDR3s include the opening cysteine and the closing phenylalanine or tryptophan. The D gene is left open where the match is weak. Clone size, where shown, is once, few, many, or a class for clones that have expanded.

j_gene	d_gene	abundance	v_gene	len	CDR3aa	CDR3nt
TRBJ1-1	TRBD1	NA	TRBV7-2	14	CASRSGQQNTEAFF	TGTGCCAGCAGGTCGGGACAGCAGAACACTGAAGCTTTCTTT
TRBJ1-2	NA	many	TRBV12-3/TRBV12-4	12	CATQGRNYGYTF	TGTGCCACGCAGGGAAGGAACTATGGCTACACCTTC
TRBJ1-3	NA	NA	TRBV19	15	CASGSGLSSGNTIYF	TGTGCCAGTGGGTCCGGACTGAGCTCTGGAAACACCATATATTTT
TRBJ2-1	NA	NA	TRBV19	16	CASSIGSMGPYNEQFF	TGTGCCAGTAGTATAGGCTCCATGGGCCCGTACAATGAGCAGTTCTTC
TRBJ2-7	TRBD1	few	TRBV12-3/TRBV12-4	14	CASNHPRDRSEQYF	TGTGCCAGCAATCATCCCCGGGACAGGTCCGAGCAGTACTTC
TRBJ1-1	NA	many	TRBV25-1	11	CASVKGKEAFF	TGTGCCAGCGTAAAGGGGAAAGAAGCTTTCTTT
TRBJ2-7	NA	many	TRBV9	11	CASSVTSEQYF	TGTGCCAGCAGCGTAACATCCGAGCAGTACTTC
TRBJ2-5	NA	NA	TRBV5-4	13	CASSSPNQETQYF	TGTGCCAGCAGCTCTCCGAACCAAGAGACCCAGTACTTC
TRBJ1-2	TRBD1	few	TRBV7-8	14	CASSLAQGAYGYTF	TGTGCCAGCAGCTTAGCACAGGGGGCCTATGGCTACACCTTC
TRBJ1-2	NA	NA	TRBV12-3/TRBV12-4	14	CASSSRWVRNGYTF	TGTGCCAGCAGCTCCCGCTGGGTTAGAAATGGCTACACCTTC
TRBJ2-7	NA	NA	TRBV5-1	14	CASSRWDKAYEQYF	TGCGCCAGCAGCAGGTGGGACAAAGCCTACGAGCAGTACTTC
TRBJ2-3	TRBD2	many	TRBV5-1	16	CASSLRLAGQTDTQYF	TGCGCCAGCAGCTTAAGACTAGCGGGGCAGACAGATACGCAGTATTTT
TRBJ2-1	TRBD2	few	TRBV28	17	CASSDMVLAGSWGEQFF	TGTGCCAGCAGTGACATGGTATTAGCGGGGTCCTGGGGTGAGCAGTTCTTC
TRBJ2-1	TRBD2	few	TRBV10-2	14	CASTGLAGVGEQFF	TGCGCCAGCACGGGACTAGCGGGGGTGGGTGAGCAGTTCTTC
TRBJ2-3	TRBD2	NA	TRBV4-2	15	CASSQAGLATDTQYF	TGTGCCAGCAGCCAAGCCGGACTAGCCACAGATACGCAGTATTTT
TRBJ2-1	NA	NA	TRBV28	14	CATNPRGAYNEQFF	TGTGCCACCAACCCGCGGGGCGCTTACAATGAGCAGTTCTTC
TRBJ2-5	TRBD2	many	TRBV9	15	CASSPTLLASETQYF	TGTGCCAGCAGCCCCACCTTACTAGCGTCAGAGACCCAGTACTTC
TRBJ1-1	TRBD1	NA	TRBV20-1	14	CSAIEGAVNTEAFF	TGCAGTGCTATAGAGGGGGCGGTAAACACTGAAGCTTTCTTT
TRBJ2-5	NA	few	TRBV28	15	CASSKGPGAGETQYF	TGTGCCAGCAGTAAAGGCCCAGGGGCGGGAGAGACCCAGTACTTC
TRBJ1-1	NA	few	TRBV4-3	15	CASSQDLWADTEAFF	TGCGCCAGCAGCCAAGATTTATGGGCGGACACTGAAGCTTTCTTT
TRBJ1-2	NA	NA	TRBV2	14	CASTQTGPNYGYTF	TGTGCCAGCACCCAGACAGGCCCCAACTATGGCTACACCTTC
TRBJ2-2	NA	many	TRBV20-1	13	CSAREAGTGELFF	TGCAGTGCTAGGGAGGCGGGCACCGGGGAGCTGTTTTTT
TRBJ1-5	NA	few	TRBV20-1	15	CSAPTGRGLNQPQHF	TGCAGTGCGCCCACAGGGAGGGGGTTGAATCAGCCCCAGCATTTT
TRBJ2-7	TRBD2	few	TRBV7-2	18	CASSLRVAGGLDSYEQYF	TGTGCCAGCAGCTTAAGGGTAGCGGGGGGGCTCGACTCCTACGAGCAGTACTTC
TRBJ2-5	TRBD2	few	TRBV7-7	15	CASSSTGTSGETQYF	TGTGCTAGCAGCTCAACCGGGACTAGCGGGGAGACCCAGTACTTC
TRBJ2-1	NA	many	TRBV19	12	CASQGPYNEQFF	TGTGCCAGCCAGGGGCCCTACAATGAGCAGTTCTTC
TRBJ1-1	TRBD1	many	TRBV29-1	12	CSVAQGKDEAFF	TGCAGCGTTGCACAGGGGAAGGATGAAGCTTTCTTT
TRBJ2-7	NA	many	TRBV28	15	CASSFPLGLAYEQYF	TGTGCCAGCAGTTTTCCTTTGGGGCTAGCCTACGAGCAGTACTTC
TRBJ2-6	NA	many	TRBV20-1	16	CSALFPQGAGANVLTF	TGCAGTGCTCTTTTTCCCCAGGGAGCTGGGGCCAACGTCCTGACTTTC
TRBJ2-3	TRBD2	many	TRBV4-2	14	CASSLFLAGDTQYF	TGTGCCAGCAGCCTATTTCTAGCGGGGGATACGCAGTATTTT
TRBJ2-5	NA	many	TRBV30	15	CAWNSGGGLQETQYF	TGTGCCTGGAATAGTGGCGGGGGCCTCCAAGAGACCCAGTACTTC
TRBJ2-3	TRBD1	NA	TRBV11-1	15	CASSLDRGRTDTQYF	TGTGCCAGCAGCCTCGACAGGGGGCGGACAGATACGCAGTATTTT
TRBJ2-1	NA	few	TRBV11-2	15	CASSPKTGRHNEQFF	TGTGCCAGCAGCCCCAAGACAGGGAGGCACAATGAGCAGTTCTTC
TRBJ1-1	NA	many	TRBV7-6	12	CASSAGNTEAFF	TGTGCCAGCAGCGCAGGGAACACTGAAGCTTTCTTT
TRBJ1-5	NA	NA	TRBV28	15	CASSLWGGDGQPQHF	TGTGCCAGCAGTTTATGGGGTGGGGACGGTCAGCCCCAGCATTTT
TRBJ1-2	NA	few	TRBV2	14	CASRADGANYGYTF	TGTGCCAGCAGGGCGGACGGCGCTAACTATGGCTACACCTTC
TRBJ1-5	TRBD1	few	TRBV2	15	CASSETGLNNQPQHF	TGTGCCAGCAGTGAGACAGGGTTAAACAATCAGCCCCAGCATTTT
TRBJ2-5	NA	NA	TRBV15	13	CATRPTQQETQYF	TGTGCCACCAGACCGACACAACAAGAGACCCAGTACTTC
TRBJ2-2	TRBD1	few	TRBV2	15	CASSRDRLNTGELFF	TGTGCCAGCAGCAGGGACAGACTGAACACCGGGGAGCTGTTTTTT
TRBJ2-3	TRBD2	few	TRBV7-3	15	CASSFTSGRGDTQYF	TGTGCCAGCAGCTTCACCTCGGGGAGGGGAGATACGCAGTATTTT
TRBJ1-5	NA	many	TRBV4-2	14	CASSQVRQNQPQHF	TGTGCCAGCAGCCAAGTGCGACAGAATCAGCCCCAGCATTTT
TRBJ2-7	TRBD1	NA	TRBV28	16	CASSLRGQVESYEQYF	TGTGCCAGCAGTTTACGAGGACAGGTAGAATCCTACGAGCAGTACTTC
TRBJ2-3	TRBD2	NA	TRBV7-3	15	CASSNGLAHTDTQYF	TGTGCCAGCAGCAACGGACTAGCCCACACAGATACGCAGTATTTT
TRBJ2-7	NA	many	TRBV14	16	CASSRIPGPPTYEQYF	TGTGCCAGCAGCCGTATCCCCGGACCTCCGACTTACGAGCAGTACTTC
TRBJ2-5	NA	many	TRBV11-1	11	CASSQGETQYF	TGTGCCAGCAGCCAAGGGGAGACCCAGTACTTC
TRBJ1-2	NA	many	TRBV5-1	14	CASRETGNNYGYTF	TGCGCCAGCAGAGAAACAGGGAACAACTATGGCTACACCTTC